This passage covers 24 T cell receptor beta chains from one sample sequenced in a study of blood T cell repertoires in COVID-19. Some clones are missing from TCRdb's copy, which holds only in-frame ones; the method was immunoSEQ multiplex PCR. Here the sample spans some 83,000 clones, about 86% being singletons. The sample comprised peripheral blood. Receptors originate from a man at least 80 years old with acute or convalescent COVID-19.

The CDR3 DNA reads TGTGCCAGCTCACCACAGGGGAACTATGGCTACACCTTC. Translation gives CASSPQGNYGYTF. The chain combines TRBV18 with TRBJ1-2, with D possibly TRBD1 on 5 matching bases. CDR1 KGHSH and CDR2 LQKENI come from the germline V gene. Trimming stripped 1 base from V and 2 bases from J, with 5 bases between. The CDR3 runs 13 residues.

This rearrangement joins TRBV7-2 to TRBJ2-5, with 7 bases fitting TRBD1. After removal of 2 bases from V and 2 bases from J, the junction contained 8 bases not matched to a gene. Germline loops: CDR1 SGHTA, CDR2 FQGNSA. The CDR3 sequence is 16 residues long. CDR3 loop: CASSLPGTVGQETQYF. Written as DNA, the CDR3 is TGTGCCAGCAGCTTACCCGGGACAGTCGGGCAAGAGACCCAGTACTTC.

The CDR3 DNA follows: TGTGCCAGCAGCCCCCGGGACAGGGGCGAAAAACTGTTTTTT. It encodes CASSPRDRGEKLFF. V gene TRBV3-1 (or the pseudogene TRBV3-2) combines with J gene TRBJ1-4, with 10 bases lining up with TRBD1. The CDR3 has 14 amino acids. Germline V lookup: CDR1 LGHDT, CDR2 YNNKEL (reference sequence). V was clipped by 4 bases and J by 8 bases; unmatched bases: 4.

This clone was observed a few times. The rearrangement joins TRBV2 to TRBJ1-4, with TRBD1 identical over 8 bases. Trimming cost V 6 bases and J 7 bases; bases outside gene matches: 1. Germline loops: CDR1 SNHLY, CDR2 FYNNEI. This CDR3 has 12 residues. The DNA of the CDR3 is TGTGCCAGCAGAGACAGGGGTGAAAAACTGTTTTTT. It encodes CASRDRGEKLFF.

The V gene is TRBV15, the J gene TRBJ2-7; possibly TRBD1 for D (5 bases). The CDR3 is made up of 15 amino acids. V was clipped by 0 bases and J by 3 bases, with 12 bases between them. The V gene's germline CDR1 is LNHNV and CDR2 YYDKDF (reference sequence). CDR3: CATSRDPDTNYEQYF. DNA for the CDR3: TGTGCCACCAGCAGAGACCCGGACACCAACTACGAGCAGTACTTC.

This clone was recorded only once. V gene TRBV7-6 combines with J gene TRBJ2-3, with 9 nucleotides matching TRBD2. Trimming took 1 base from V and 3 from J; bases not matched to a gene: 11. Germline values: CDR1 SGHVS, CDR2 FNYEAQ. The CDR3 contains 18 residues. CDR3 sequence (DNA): TGTGCCAGCAGCTTAGAACTCATTAGCGGGAGTTCGACAGATACGCAGTATTTT. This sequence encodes CASSLELISGSSTDTQYF.

DNA of the CDR3: TGCGCCAGCAGCCGATCGGGAGCCAACTATGGCTACACCTTC. Amino acid sequence: CASSRSGANYGYTF. V and J are TRBV5-1 and TRBJ1-2, with D unclear. Germline V gives CDR1 SGHRS, CDR2 YFSETQ. This CDR3 is 14 amino acids long. V was clipped by 4 bases and J by 2 bases, with 12 bases between them.

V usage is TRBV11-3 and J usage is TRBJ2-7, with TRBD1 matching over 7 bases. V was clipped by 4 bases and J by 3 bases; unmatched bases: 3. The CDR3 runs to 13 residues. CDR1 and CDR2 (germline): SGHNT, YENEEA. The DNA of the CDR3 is TGTGCCAGCAGCTCCCGGGACAGCTACGAGCAGTACTTC. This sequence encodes CASSSRDSYEQYF.

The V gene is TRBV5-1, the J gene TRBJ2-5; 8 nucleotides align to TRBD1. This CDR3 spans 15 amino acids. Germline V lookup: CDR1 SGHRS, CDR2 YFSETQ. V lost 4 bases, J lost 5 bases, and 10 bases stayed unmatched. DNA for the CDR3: TGCGCCAGCAGCAATTACGGGACAGGAGACGAGACCCAGTACTTC. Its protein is CASSNYGTGDETQYF.

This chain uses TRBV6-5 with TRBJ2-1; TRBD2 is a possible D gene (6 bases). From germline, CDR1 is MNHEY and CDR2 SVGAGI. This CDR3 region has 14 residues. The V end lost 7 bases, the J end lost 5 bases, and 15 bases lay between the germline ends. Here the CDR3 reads CASTAGPLDNEQFF. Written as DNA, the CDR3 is TGTGCCAGCACTGCGGGGCCCCTGGACAATGAGCAGTTCTTC.

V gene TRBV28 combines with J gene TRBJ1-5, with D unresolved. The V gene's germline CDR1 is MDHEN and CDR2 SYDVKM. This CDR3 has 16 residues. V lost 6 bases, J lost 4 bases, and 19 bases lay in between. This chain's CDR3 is CASRYRDGTGNQPQHF. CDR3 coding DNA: TGTGCCAGCAGGTACCGGGATGGTACTGGAAATCAGCCCCAGCATTTT.

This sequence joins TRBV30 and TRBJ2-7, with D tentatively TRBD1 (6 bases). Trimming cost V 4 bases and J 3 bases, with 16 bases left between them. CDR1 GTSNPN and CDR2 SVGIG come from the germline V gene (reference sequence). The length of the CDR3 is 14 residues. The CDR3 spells CAWTLGYRVYEQYF. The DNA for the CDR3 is TGTGCCTGGACTTTAGGGTACAGGGTCTACGAGCAGTACTTC.

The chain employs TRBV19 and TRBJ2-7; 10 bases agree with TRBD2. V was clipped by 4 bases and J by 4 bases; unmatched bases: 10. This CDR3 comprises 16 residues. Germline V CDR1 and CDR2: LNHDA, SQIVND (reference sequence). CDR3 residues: CASSTLASGRRYEQYF. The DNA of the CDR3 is TGTGCCAGTAGTACGCTCGCTAGCGGGAGAAGGTACGAGCAGTACTTC.

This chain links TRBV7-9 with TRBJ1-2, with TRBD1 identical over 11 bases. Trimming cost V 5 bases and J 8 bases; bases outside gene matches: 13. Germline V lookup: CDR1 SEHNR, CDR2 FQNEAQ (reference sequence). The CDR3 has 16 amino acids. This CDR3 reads CASSINNPGQGEGYTF. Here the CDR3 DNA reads TGTGCCAGCAGCATAAACAATCCGGGACAGGGGGAGGGCTACACCTTC. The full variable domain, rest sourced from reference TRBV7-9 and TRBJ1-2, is DTGVSQNPRHKITKRGQNVTFRCDPISEHNRLYWYRQTLGQGPEFLTYFQNEAQLEKSRLLSDRFSAERPKGSFSTLEIQRTEQGDSAMYLCASSINNPGQGEGYTFGSGTRLTVV.

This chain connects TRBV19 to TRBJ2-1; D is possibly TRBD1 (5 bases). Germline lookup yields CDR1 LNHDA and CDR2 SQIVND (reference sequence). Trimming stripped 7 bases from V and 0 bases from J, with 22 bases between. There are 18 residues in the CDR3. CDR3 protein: CASTSILGLVGSYNEQFF. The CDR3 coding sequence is TGTGCCAGTACCTCTATTTTGGGGCTAGTTGGCTCCTACAATGAGCAGTTCTTC.

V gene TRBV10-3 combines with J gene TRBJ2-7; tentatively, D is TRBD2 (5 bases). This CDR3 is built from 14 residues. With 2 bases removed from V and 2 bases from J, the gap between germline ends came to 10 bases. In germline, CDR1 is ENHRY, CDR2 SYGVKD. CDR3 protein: CAISEVGKAYEQYF. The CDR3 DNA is TGTGCCATCAGTGAGGTCGGGAAGGCCTACGAGCAGTACTTC.

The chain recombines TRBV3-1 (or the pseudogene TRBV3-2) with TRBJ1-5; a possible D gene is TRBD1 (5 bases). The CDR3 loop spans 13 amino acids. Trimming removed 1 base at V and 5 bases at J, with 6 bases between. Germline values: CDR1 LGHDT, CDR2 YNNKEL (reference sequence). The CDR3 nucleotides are TGTGCCAGCAGCCAAGGGGGCCATCAGCCCCAGCATTTT. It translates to CASSQGGHQPQHF.

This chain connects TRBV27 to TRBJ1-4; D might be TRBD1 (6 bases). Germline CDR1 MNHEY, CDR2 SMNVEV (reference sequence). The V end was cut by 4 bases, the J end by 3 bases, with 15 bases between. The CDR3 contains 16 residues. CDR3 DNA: TGTGCCAGCAGTTCAATCACAGGGTTGCCTAATGAAAAACTGTTTTTT. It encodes CASSSITGLPNEKLFF. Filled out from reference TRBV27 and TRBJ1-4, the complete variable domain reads EAQVTQNPRYLITVTGKKLTVTCSQNMNHEYMSWYRQDPGLGLRQIYYSMNVEVTDKGDVPEGYKVSRKEKRNFPLILESPSPNQTSLYFCASSSITGLPNEKLFFGSGTQLSVL.

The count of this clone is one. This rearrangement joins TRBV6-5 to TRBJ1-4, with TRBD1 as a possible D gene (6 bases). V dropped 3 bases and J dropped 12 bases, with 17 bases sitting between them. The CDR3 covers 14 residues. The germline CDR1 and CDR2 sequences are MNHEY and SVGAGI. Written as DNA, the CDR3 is TGTGCCAGCAGTTATAGTGGCGGCTCAGGGGAACTGTTTTTT. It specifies CASSYSGGSGELFF.

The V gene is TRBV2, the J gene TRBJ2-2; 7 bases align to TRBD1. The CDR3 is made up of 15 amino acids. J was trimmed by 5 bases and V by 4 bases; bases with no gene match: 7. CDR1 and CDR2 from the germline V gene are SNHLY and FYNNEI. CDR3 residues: CASSGQGVDTGELFF. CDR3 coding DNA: TGTGCCAGCAGTGGACAGGGAGTAGATACCGGGGAGCTGTTTTTT.

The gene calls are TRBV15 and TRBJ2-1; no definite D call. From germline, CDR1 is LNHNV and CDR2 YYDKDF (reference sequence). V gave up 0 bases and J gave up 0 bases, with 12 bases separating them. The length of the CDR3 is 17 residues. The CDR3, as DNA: TGTGCCACCAGCAGAGATCCTACGGGTTACTCCTACAATGAGCAGTTCTTC. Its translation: CATSRDPTGYSYNEQFF.

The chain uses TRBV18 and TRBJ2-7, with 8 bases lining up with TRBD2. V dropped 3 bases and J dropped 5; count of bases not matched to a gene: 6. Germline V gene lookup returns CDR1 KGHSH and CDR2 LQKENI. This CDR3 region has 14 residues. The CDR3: CASSPNRGLDEQYF. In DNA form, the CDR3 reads TGTGCCAGCTCACCCAACCGGGGACTAGACGAGCAGTACTTC. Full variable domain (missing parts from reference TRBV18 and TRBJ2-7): NAGVMQNPRHLVRRRGQEARLRCSPMKGHSHVYWYRQLPEEGLKFMVYLQKENIIDESGMPKERFSAEFPKEGPSILRIQQVVRGDSAAYFCASSPNRGLDEQYFGPGTRLTVT.

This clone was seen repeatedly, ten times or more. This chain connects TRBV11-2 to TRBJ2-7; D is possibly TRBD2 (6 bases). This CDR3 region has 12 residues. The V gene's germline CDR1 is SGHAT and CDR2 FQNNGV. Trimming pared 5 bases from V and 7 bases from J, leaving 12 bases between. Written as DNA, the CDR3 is TGTGCCAGCAGCATGGGACTCTGGGAGCAGTACTTC. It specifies CASSMGLWEQYF.

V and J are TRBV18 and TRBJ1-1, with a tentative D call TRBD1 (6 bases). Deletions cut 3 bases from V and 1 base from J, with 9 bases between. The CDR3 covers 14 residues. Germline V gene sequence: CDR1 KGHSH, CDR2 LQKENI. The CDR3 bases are TGTGCCAGCTCACCCGGGACACAGAACACTGAAGCTTTCTTT. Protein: CASSPGTQNTEAFF.